This T cell receptor beta chain originates from a study of cytomegalovirus exposure and HLA in healthy donors. Study in general: It was reported in a later analysis that the roughly 120 validation repertoires used the same platform as the roughly 670 first-cohort repertoires.

The repertoire was sequenced with immunoSEQ multiplex PCR; TCRdb's copy has only in-frame clones and lacks some. The sample holds around 300,000 clones, around 86% seen once. This clone came up once. V lost 6 bases and J 2 bases, leaving 17 bases between the germline ends. The CDR3 is 15 residues long. In germline, CDR1 is MNHNY, CDR2 SVGAGI (reference sequence). The chain employs TRBV6-6 and TRBJ2-7; the D gene is possibly TRBD2 (6 bases). The receptor's source is a woman aged 18-30 years in good health and CMV-seronegative. Sample: PBMCs. The CDR3 DNA sequence: TGTGCCAGCAGCGAACCGGGAGCCAAAACCTACGAGCAGTACTTC. It encodes CASSEPGAKTYEQYF.